Following are 2 T cell receptor beta chains from one sample sequenced in a study of blood T cells in healthy people across ages (dated by TCRdb to between 2014 and 2017). The library was prepared using 5' RACE. The data were produced on an Illumina HiSeq 2500. A second PCR of about 6 to 11 cycles was performed with a sample-barcoded 5' primer and a J-beta primer mix. The raw public reads went through TCRdb reprocessing: fastp at Q25, MiXCR clone calling, in-frame beta chains kept. One record per CDR3 amino acid sequence lists the most common genes and DNA. This sample gives approximately 670,000 distinct CDR3 sequences in total; less than 45% of them show up just once. The ten top clones hold approximately 31% of the sample. The specimen was blood. The receptors come from a man older than 75 in good health.

Concerning this clonotype: A read error may account for a junction end that differs from germline. The chain uses TRBV2 and TRBJ2-1; TRBD1 aligns across 11 bases. Germline V lookup: CDR1 SNHLY, CDR2 FYNNEI. CDR3 length: 15 amino acids. The CDR3 spells CASSPDRGPENERFF. The DNA of the CDR3 is TGTGCCAGCAGTCCGGACAGGGGGCCAGAGAATGAGCGGTTCTTC. The entire variable domain, with the rest obtained from reference TRBV2 and TRBJ2-1, is as follows: EPEVTQTPSHQVTQMGQEVILRCVPISNHLYFYWYRQILGQKVEFLVSFYNNEISEKSEIFDDQFSVERPDGSNFTLKIRSTKLEDSAMYFCASSPDRGPENERFFGPGTRLTVL.

The sample holds a few counts of this clonotype. The chain has TRBV24-1 and TRBJ2-3, with TRBD1 as a possible D gene (7 bases). Deletions cut 7 bases from V and 3 bases from J, with 13 bases between. Germline assignment: CDR1 KGHDR and CDR2 SFDVKD. The CDR3 sequence is 14 residues long. The CDR3 sequence is CATSSTGRTDTQYF. CDR3 in DNA: TGTGCCACCAGCTCGACAGGGAGGACAGATACGCAGTATTTT.